The clone carrying this T cell receptor (delta chain) has only a few counts. Antigen specificity is unknown. Given a far larger clone just one base away, this is likely a sequencing read error. Each sorted gammadelta sample had TRG and TRD chains sequenced. TCRdb re-processed the multiplex PCR reads using CATT. Of over 55,000 delta-chain clones in the sample, 1.5% to 2% are singletons; the top ten hold about 15%. The record originates from a study of γδ T cells in repeated Plasmodium falciparum infection. Study-wide findings and caveats: Vdelta2-negative gammadelta repertoires appeared less diverse and less shared in Malian than Australian children.

Bulk repertoires came from Vgamma9/Vdelta2+ or Vdelta2-negative gammadelta T cells flow-sorted from PBMC. V shed 0 bases and J 0 bases; nucleotides not matched to a gene: 28. Germline CDR1 TSWWSYY, CDR2 QGS. This CDR3 spans 25 amino acids. This sequence joins TRDV1 and TRDJ1; 10 nucleotides align to TRDD3. The J gene, absent from TCRdb, was called here by matching the DNA to germline. Sequencing used gamma-delta T cells from blood. The TCR sequence derives from a pool of human donors (malaria-infected and uninfected, not separated). In DNA form, the CDR3 reads TGTGCTCTTGGGGAACTCGCCCCCTTCTTGTTTTACTGGGGGATCTATCGAAGGTACACCGATAAACTCATCTTT. Translating it yields CALGELAPFLFYWGIYRRYTDKLIF.